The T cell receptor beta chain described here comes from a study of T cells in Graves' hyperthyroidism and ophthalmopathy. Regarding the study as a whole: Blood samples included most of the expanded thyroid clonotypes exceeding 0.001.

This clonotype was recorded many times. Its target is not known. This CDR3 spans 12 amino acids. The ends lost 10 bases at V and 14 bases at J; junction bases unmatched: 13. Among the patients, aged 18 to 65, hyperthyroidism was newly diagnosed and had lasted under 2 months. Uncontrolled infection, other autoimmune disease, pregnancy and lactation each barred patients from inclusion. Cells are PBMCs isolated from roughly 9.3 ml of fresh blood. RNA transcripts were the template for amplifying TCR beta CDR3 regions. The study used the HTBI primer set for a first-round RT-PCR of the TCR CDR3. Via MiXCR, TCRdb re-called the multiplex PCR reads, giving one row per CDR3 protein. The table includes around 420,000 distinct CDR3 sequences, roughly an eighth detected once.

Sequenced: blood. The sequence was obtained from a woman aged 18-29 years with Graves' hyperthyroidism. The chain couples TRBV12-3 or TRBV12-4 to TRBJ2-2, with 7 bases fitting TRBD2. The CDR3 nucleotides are TGTGCCACCCAAAGAAGTAGACTAGCACTGTTTTTT. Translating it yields CATQRSRLALFF.